The present T cell receptor (beta chain) was sequenced within a study of blood T cell repertoires in COVID-19. Study at large: COVID-19 samples from acute and convalescent phases originated in the United States, Italy and Spain.

Some clones are missing from TCRdb's copy, which holds only in-frame ones; the method was immunoSEQ multiplex PCR. The sample gives over 200,000 clones, 84% of which show up once; approximately 6.5% is in the top ten. J lost 4 bases, V lost 7 bases, and 6 bases had no gene match. The germline V gene has CDR1 SQVTM and CDR2 ANQGSEA. This CDR3 has 13 amino acids. Sequenced input: PBMCs or T cells enriched from blood (not recorded which). This sequence joins TRBV29-1 and TRBJ2-1, with 8 nucleotides matching TRBD1. The sequence was collected from a woman aged 40-49 years who had recovered from COVID-19. Here the CDR3 reads CSGAGQAYNEQFF. The DNA for the CDR3 is TGCAGCGGTGCGGGACAGGCATACAATGAGCAGTTCTTC.